This is a list of T cell receptor beta chains from one sample in a study of T cell repertoires in aging, cancer and after chemotherapy. TCRdb called the multiplex PCR reads again in MiXCR, with one record for every CDR3 protein. The sample holds about 9,700 distinct CDR3 sequences, more than 25% seen once. The sample taken for sequencing was blood. The receptors stem from a human donor in good health. CDR3s include the opening cysteine and the closing phenylalanine or tryptophan. The D gene is left open where the match is weak. Clone size is stated in some rows and not others, as once, few, many or a class when expanded.

j_gene: TRBJ2-2
d_gene: TRBD2
abundance: .
v_gene: TRBV20-1
CDR3nt: TGCAGTGCCAGGAGCGGGGATCGGGACACCGGGGAGCTGTTTTTT
CDR3aa: CSARSGDRDTGELFF

j_gene: TRBJ2-2
d_gene: .
abundance: few
v_gene: TRBV5-4
CDR3nt: TGTGCCAGCAGCTTGGGAACTAGCCCCGATCGAGGCGGGGAGCTGTTTTTT
CDR3aa: CASSLGTSPDRGGELFF

j_gene: TRBJ1-2
d_gene: TRBD1
abundance: few
v_gene: TRBV11-3
CDR3nt: TGTGCCAGCAGCCCCGGACAGGGGGCGGAGTATGGCTACACCTTC
CDR3aa: CASSPGQGAEYGYTF

j_gene: TRBJ2-3
d_gene: TRBD1
abundance: medium-sized
v_gene: TRBV6-5
CDR3nt: TGTGCCAGCAGAAGACAGGGGAGCGGTACGCAGTATTTT
CDR3aa: CASRRQGSGTQYF

j_gene: TRBJ2-1
d_gene: .
abundance: .
v_gene: TRBV25-1
CDR3nt: TGTGCCAGCAGTGGGTCGACTAGTTACAATGAGCAGTTCTTC
CDR3aa: CASSGSTSYNEQFF

j_gene: TRBJ1-2
d_gene: .
abundance: .
v_gene: TRBV6-5
CDR3nt: TGTGCCAGCAGTTACTACGTTGGGACGGATGTCTACACCTTC
CDR3aa: CASSYYVGTDVYTF

j_gene: TRBJ1-1
d_gene: .
abundance: .
v_gene: TRBV5-4
CDR3nt: TGTGCCAGCAGCTTCGGGGGGAACACTGAAGCTTTCTTT
CDR3aa: CASSFGGNTEAFF

j_gene: TRBJ2-7
d_gene: .
abundance: .
v_gene: TRBV5-6
CDR3nt: TGTGCCAGCAGCTTGCAGGGTTTGTTTGGGGCGCAGCACTACGAGCAGTACTTC
CDR3aa: CASSLQGLFGAQHYEQYF

j_gene: TRBJ1-2
d_gene: TRBD1
abundance: few
v_gene: TRBV15
CDR3nt: TGTGCCACCAGGGGGGACAGGGGGAACTATGGCTACACCTTC
CDR3aa: CATRGDRGNYGYTF

j_gene: TRBJ2-7
d_gene: .
abundance: .
v_gene: TRBV4-3
CDR3nt: TGTGCCAGCAGCCAAGACCCGGGAACCAGCTCCTACGAGCAGTACTTC
CDR3aa: CASSQDPGTSSYEQYF

j_gene: TRBJ1-3
d_gene: .
abundance: .
v_gene: TRBV7-9
CDR3nt: TGTGCCAGCAGCTTAGCTGGCAGCTATTCTGGAAACACCATATATTTT
CDR3aa: CASSLAGSYSGNTIYF

j_gene: TRBJ2-5
d_gene: TRBD1
abundance: .
v_gene: TRBV6-5
CDR3nt: TGTGCCAGCAGTAGCAGGACAGGGGGGGAGACCCAGTACTTC
CDR3aa: CASSSRTGGETQYF

j_gene: TRBJ2-5
d_gene: TRBD2
abundance: once
v_gene: TRBV20-1
CDR3nt: TGCAGTGCTTTGGCGGGGGGACAAGAGACCCATTACTTC
CDR3aa: CSALAGGQETHYF

j_gene: TRBJ2-2
d_gene: TRBD1
abundance: .
v_gene: TRBV6-2/TRBV6-3
CDR3nt: TGTGCCAGCAACCCCCGGACAGGGGGCCTCAACACCGGGGAGCTGTTTTTT
CDR3aa: CASNPRTGGLNTGELFF

j_gene: TRBJ2-2
d_gene: .
abundance: few
v_gene: TRBV6-4
CDR3nt: TGTGCCAGCAGTACAAACACCGGGGAGCTGTTTTTT
CDR3aa: CASSTNTGELFF

j_gene: TRBJ1-5
d_gene: .
abundance: few
v_gene: TRBV19
CDR3nt: TGTGCCAGTGCCCCTCCCAATCAGCCCCAGCATTTT
CDR3aa: CASAPPNQPQHF

j_gene: TRBJ2-3
d_gene: .
abundance: .
v_gene: TRBV7-2
CDR3nt: TGTGCCAGAAGCTTAGAGGCAGGGGCAGATACGCAGTATTTT
CDR3aa: CARSLEAGADTQYF

j_gene: TRBJ1-1
d_gene: .
abundance: .
v_gene: TRBV27
CDR3nt: TGTGCCAGCAGTTGGGGGGCGGGGGAAGGAACTGAAGCTTTCTTT
CDR3aa: CASSWGAGEGTEAFF

j_gene: TRBJ2-1
d_gene: TRBD1
abundance: few
v_gene: TRBV10-3
CDR3nt: TGTGCCATCAGTGAGGGACAGGGAGTCAATGAGCAGTTCTTC
CDR3aa: CAISEGQGVNEQFF

j_gene: TRBJ2-3
d_gene: TRBD2
abundance: few
v_gene: TRBV5-4
CDR3nt: TGTGCCAGCAGCTTCGGGACTAGGGAGCAATATTTT
CDR3aa: CASSFGTREQYF

j_gene: TRBJ2-5
d_gene: .
abundance: .
v_gene: TRBV7-2
CDR3nt: TGTGCCAGCAGCTTAGTGGGAGCGGGTGAGCAAGAGACCCAGTACTTC
CDR3aa: CASSLVGAGEQETQYF

j_gene: TRBJ2-2
d_gene: TRBD1
abundance: .
v_gene: TRBV20-1
CDR3nt: TGCAGTGCTTCCCGGACAGGCGGGGAGCTGTTTTTT
CDR3aa: CSASRTGGELFF

j_gene: TRBJ1-2
d_gene: .
abundance: .
v_gene: TRBV12-3/TRBV12-4
CDR3nt: TGTGCCAGCACTACCCGTCGGGGGTCAGGCGGCTACACCTTC
CDR3aa: CASTTRRGSGGYTF

j_gene: TRBJ2-1
d_gene: TRBD2
abundance: .
v_gene: TRBV19
CDR3nt: TGTGCCAGTAGTATAGCGGAAGCGGGAGTTCGCAATGAGCAGTTCTTC
CDR3aa: CASSIAEAGVRNEQFF

j_gene: TRBJ2-6
d_gene: .
abundance: .
v_gene: TRBV30
CDR3nt: TGTGCCTGGAGTGTAGGCGGCCCCGGGGCCAACGTCCTGACTTTC
CDR3aa: CAWSVGGPGANVLTF

j_gene: TRBJ2-5
d_gene: TRBD2
abundance: .
v_gene: TRBV5-1
CDR3nt: TGCGCCAGCAGCCCCTCGGGAGGGGCGCGGGTAGAGACCCAGTACTTC
CDR3aa: CASSPSGGARVETQYF

j_gene: TRBJ2-5
d_gene: .
abundance: .
v_gene: TRBV7-6
CDR3nt: TGTGCCAGCAGCCCCTTTGAAGAGACCCAGTACTTC
CDR3aa: CASSPFEETQYF

j_gene: TRBJ1-2
d_gene: .
abundance: few
v_gene: TRBV5-1
CDR3nt: TGCGCCAGCAGCCCCGCACAGGTTAGACGGGGCTACACCTTC
CDR3aa: CASSPAQVRRGYTF

j_gene: TRBJ1-2
d_gene: .
abundance: few
v_gene: TRBV12-3/TRBV12-4
CDR3nt: TGTGCCAGCAGTTTAAGGGGTGGCTACACCTTC
CDR3aa: CASSLRGGYTF

j_gene: TRBJ2-2
d_gene: .
abundance: few
v_gene: TRBV10-3
CDR3nt: TGTGCCATCAGTGAGCGGGGGGCCGACACCGGGGAGCTGTTTTTT
CDR3aa: CAISERGADTGELFF

j_gene: TRBJ2-2
d_gene: .
abundance: .
v_gene: TRBV28
CDR3nt: TGTGCCAGCAGTTTAGGGAGGGGGCTGGCCGGGGAGCTGTTTTTT
CDR3aa: CASSLGRGLAGELFF

j_gene: TRBJ2-1
d_gene: .
abundance: .
v_gene: TRBV5-5
CDR3nt: TGTGCCAGCAGCGTAAGCTACGAGCAGTTCTTC
CDR3aa: CASSVSYEQFF

j_gene: TRBJ1-3
d_gene: .
abundance: .
v_gene: TRBV6-1
CDR3nt: TGTGCCAGCAGTTACGCTAGTTTGGGAAACACCATATATTTT
CDR3aa: CASSYASLGNTIYF

j_gene: TRBJ1-4
d_gene: .
abundance: .
v_gene: TRBV27
CDR3nt: TGTGCCAGCAGTTCTAACCTCCGGCCCCGGGGCGGAGAAAAACTGTTTTTT
CDR3aa: CASSSNLRPRGGEKLFF

j_gene: TRBJ2-3
d_gene: .
abundance: .
v_gene: TRBV6-5
CDR3nt: TGTGCCAGCAGTAACGGTGGGCATACGCAGTATTTT
CDR3aa: CASSNGGHTQYF

j_gene: TRBJ1-6
d_gene: TRBD1
abundance: few
v_gene: TRBV12-3/TRBV12-4
CDR3nt: TGTGCCAGCAGTTTGACGGGACAGGGGAACTCACCCCTCCACTTT
CDR3aa: CASSLTGQGNSPLHF

j_gene: TRBJ2-7
d_gene: TRBD1
abundance: .
v_gene: TRBV30
CDR3nt: TGTGCCTGGAGTTCGGCCGGGACAGGGTCCTACGAGCAGTACTTC
CDR3aa: CAWSSAGTGSYEQYF

j_gene: TRBJ2-5
d_gene: TRBD2
abundance: .
v_gene: TRBV7-6
CDR3nt: TGTGCCAGCAGCTTAACGGCTAGCGGGAGAGAAGAGACCCAGTACTTC
CDR3aa: CASSLTASGREETQYF

j_gene: TRBJ1-6
d_gene: TRBD1
abundance: medium-sized
v_gene: TRBV11-3
CDR3nt: TGTGCCAGCAGTCTCGCCGGGACAGTGCGGAATTCACCCCTCCACTTT
CDR3aa: CASSLAGTVRNSPLHF

j_gene: TRBJ1-2
d_gene: .
abundance: .
v_gene: TRBV6-4
CDR3nt: TGTGCCACCAAGCTAAATTTTGGGGACTATGGCTACACCTTC
CDR3aa: CATKLNFGDYGYTF

j_gene: TRBJ2-4
d_gene: .
abundance: .
v_gene: TRBV6-6
CDR3nt: TGTGCCAGCAGCATAGGACTCCCCGGTCAGTACTTC
CDR3aa: CASSIGLPGQYF

j_gene: TRBJ2-3
d_gene: .
abundance: .
v_gene: TRBV6-5
CDR3nt: TGTGCCAGCATTTTAGATCACACAGATACGCAGTATTTT
CDR3aa: CASILDHTDTQYF

j_gene: TRBJ1-6
d_gene: TRBD1
abundance: few
v_gene: TRBV18
CDR3nt: TGTGCCAGCTCGTCCAGGGGGCCAGCGGCTCATTCACCCCTCCACTTT
CDR3aa: CASSSRGPAAHSPLHF

j_gene: TRBJ2-7
d_gene: .
abundance: .
v_gene: TRBV27
CDR3nt: TGTGCCAGCAGCAGCGGAAGCTCCTACGAGCAGTACTTC
CDR3aa: CASSSGSSYEQYF